Shown below are 17 T cell receptor beta chains from a single sample sequenced in a study of blood T cell repertoires in COVID-19. Repertoires were generated with immunoSEQ multiplex PCR, while TCRdb's copy carries only in-frame clones and drops some. This sample has a few hundred thousand clones; 80% to 85% occur once, and the top ten carry 3.4%. Sequenced input: PBMCs or T cells enriched from blood (not recorded which). These TCRs come from a man aged 50 to 59 who had recovered from COVID-19.

V usage is TRBV5-6 and J usage is TRBJ2-5; TRBD2 matches 14 bases. The CDR3 has 15 amino acids. Germline CDR1 reads SGHDT; CDR2 reads YYEEEE. The V segment lost 7 bases and the J segment 2 bases; nucleotides outside the gene matches: 4. CDR3 sequence: CASGTSGGRQETQYF. The CDR3 coding sequence is TGTGCCAGCGGGACTAGCGGGGGTCGACAAGAGACCCAGTACTTC.

The chain uses TRBV5-1 and TRBJ1-2; 7 nucleotides match TRBD1. Per the germline V gene, CDR1 is SGHRS and CDR2 is YFSETQ. V shed 2 bases, J shed 10 bases, and the junction held 11 bases outside the gene matches. The CDR3 spans 14 residues. CDR3 region: CASSLGTGTANYTF. The CDR3 region has the DNA TGCGCCAGCAGCTTAGGAACCGGGACAGCTAACTACACCTTC.

This CDR3 is CASSHWPRDLNYGYTF. The CDR3 DNA is TGTGCCAGCAGCCATTGGCCCAGGGACTTGAACTATGGCTACACCTTC. The rearrangement links TRBV3-1 (or the pseudogene TRBV3-2) to TRBJ1-2; a possible D gene is TRBD1 (5 bases). Germline CDR1 is LGHDT and CDR2 is YNNKEL (reference sequence). The CDR3 runs 16 residues. With 3 bases removed from V and 2 bases from J, the gap between germline ends came to 16 bases.

This clone was detected once. This chain links TRBV5-1 with TRBJ2-3, with TRBD2 matching over 7 bases. The CDR3 has 15 amino acids. The germline CDR1 and CDR2 sequences are SGHRS and YFSETQ. The V gene end was trimmed by 3 bases and the J gene end by 2 bases; junction bases not matched to a gene: 6. For the CDR3, the DNA is TGCGCCAGCAGCTGGGGGGGTGGTGACACAGATACGCAGTATTTT. Residues: CASSWGGGDTDTQYF.

The CDR3 is CASNDRDSYGYTF. Written as DNA, the CDR3 is TGTGCCAGTAACGACCGGGACAGCTATGGCTACACCTTC. J is TRBJ1-2 and V is TRBV19, with 7 bases lining up with TRBD1. This CDR3 is built from 13 residues. The V and J ends lost 7 bases and 4 bases, in that order; junction bases with no gene match: 6. Germline V CDR1 and CDR2: LNHDA, SQIVND (reference sequence).

The CDR3 region is CASSYEGDRNEKLFF. The CDR3 nucleotides are TGCGCCAGCAGCTATGAGGGGGACAGGAATGAAAAACTGTTTTTT. The chain carries TRBV5-1 and TRBJ1-4, with 8 bases lining up with TRBD1. The length of the CDR3 is 15 residues. Germline CDR1 reads SGHRS; CDR2 reads YFSETQ. V gave up 3 bases and J gave up 5 bases; unmatched junction bases: 6.

This clone was picked up one time. The chain is built from TRBV27 and TRBJ1-6, with D uncertain. This CDR3 contains 14 residues. Trimming took 2 bases from V and 8 from J, leaving 10 bases between them. Germline V gene sequence: CDR1 MNHEY, CDR2 SMNVEV (reference sequence). The CDR3 coding sequence is TGTGCCAGCAGTTTAGCGGTCTTATATTCACCCCTCCACTTT. It translates to CASSLAVLYSPLHF.

The rearrangement joins TRBV5-6 to TRBJ2-4; perhaps TRBD1 as D (6 bases). The CDR3 has 17 amino acids. V lost 0 bases, J lost 5 bases, and 18 bases lay in between. The germline CDR1 and CDR2 sequences are SGHDT and YYEEEE. The CDR3 DNA sequence: TGTGCCAGCAGCTTGGTGAGAGGGGGATACGAGGAAAACATTCAGTACTTC. It specifies CASSLVRGGYEENIQYF.

This chain joins TRBV3-1 (or the pseudogene TRBV3-2) and TRBJ2-6, with 10 bases identical to TRBD1. V dropped 4 bases and J dropped 0; count of bases not matched to a gene: 9. This CDR3 is 19 amino acids long. Germline V gene lookup returns CDR1 LGHDT and CDR2 YNNKEL (reference sequence). The CDR3 DNA follows: TGTGCCAGCAGCCCCTACCGGACAGGGGGAATCTCTGGGGCCAACGTCCTGACTTTC. It yields the protein CASSPYRTGGISGANVLTF.

The chain employs TRBV3-1 (or the pseudogene TRBV3-2) and TRBJ2-5, with 12 nucleotides matching TRBD2. The CDR3 runs to 16 residues. CDR1 and CDR2 from the germline V gene are LGHDT and YNNKEL (reference sequence). V shed 3 bases and J 7 bases; nucleotides not matched to a gene: 9. The CDR3 protein is CASSHGTSGRSRTQYF. The DNA for the CDR3 is TGTGCCAGCAGCCATGGGACTAGCGGGCGGTCGAGGACCCAGTACTTC.

In its sample, this clone was seen once. The V gene is TRBV18, the J gene TRBJ2-6; 7 bases line up with TRBD1. J was trimmed by 0 bases and V by 5 bases; bases with no gene match: 4. The CDR3 extends over 16 amino acids. Germline CDR1 reads KGHSH; CDR2 reads LQKENI. Here the CDR3 reads CASSGGQASGANVLTF. CDR3 sequence (DNA): TGTGCCAGCTCAGGAGGACAGGCCTCTGGGGCCAACGTCCTGACTTTC.

The V gene is TRBV5-1, the J gene TRBJ2-3; D may be TRBD2 (5 bases). The CDR3 has 15 residues. Germline V lookup: CDR1 SGHRS, CDR2 YFSETQ. Trimming took off 5 bases at V and 5 bases at J, with 18 bases between the two ends. CDR3 nucleotides: TGCGCCAGCAGTCGTCGCGCGACCGGGGTAGATACGCAGTATTTT. Protein sequence: CASSRRATGVDTQYF.

The chain couples TRBV10-3 to TRBJ1-4; the match to TRBD1 covers 7 bases. CDR1 is ENHRY, CDR2 SYGVKD, per germline. This CDR3 region has 13 residues. V lost 6 bases, J lost 3 bases, and 1 base stayed unmatched. This CDR3 reads CAISTGANEKLFF. CDR3 coding DNA: TGTGCCATCAGCACAGGGGCTAATGAAAAACTGTTTTTT.

The rearrangement joins TRBV6-5 to TRBJ1-5, with D tentatively TRBD1 (6 bases). CDR3 size: 15 residues. Germline assignment: CDR1 MNHEY and CDR2 SVGAGI. Trimming pared 6 bases from V and 6 bases from J, leaving 18 bases between. CDR3 residues: CASSSHRRGPQPQHF. CDR3 bases: TGTGCCAGCAGCTCACACCGCAGGGGCCCTCAGCCCCAGCATTTT.

The rearrangement links TRBV11-2 to TRBJ1-1; 8 nucleotides match TRBD1. Looked up from germline, CDR1 is SGHAT and CDR2 is FQNNGV. This CDR3 has 16 residues. V trimming: 8 bases; J trimming: 3 bases; junction bases outside the gene matches: 14. CDR3 DNA sequence: TGTGCCAGCTCCAGGGGGCCAAGTTGGGGGGACACTGAAGCTTTCTTT. Translating it yields CASSRGPSWGDTEAFF. Together with reference TRBV11-2 and TRBJ1-1, the CDR3 gives the full variable domain: EAGVAQSPRYKIIEKRQSVAFWCNPISGHATLYWYQQILGQGPKLLIQFQNNGVVDDSQLPKDRFSAERLKGVDSTLKIQPAKLEDSAVYLCASSRGPSWGDTEAFFGQGTRLTVV.

The chain carries TRBV10-3 and TRBJ1-1; D unresolved. The CDR3 has 13 amino acids. The V end was cut by 2 bases, the J end by 2 bases, with 6 bases between. Germline V gene data show CDR1 as ENHRY and CDR2 as SYGVKD. The CDR3 sequence is CAISERGNTEAFF. In nucleotides, the CDR3 is TGTGCCATCAGTGAGCGGGGAAACACTGAAGCTTTCTTT.

The V and J genes are TRBV11-3 and TRBJ2-1; 14 bases agree with TRBD2. V lost 5 bases and J lost 6; bases outside the gene matches: 3. This CDR3 contains 15 residues. CDR1 and CDR2 (germline): SGHNT, YENEEA. CDR3 region: CASSPGTSGGNEQFF. As DNA, the CDR3 is TGTGCCAGCAGCCCCGGGACTAGCGGGGGCAATGAGCAGTTCTTC.